This passage covers 9 T cell receptor beta chains from one sample sequenced in a study of blood T cell repertoires in COVID-19. The assay was immunoSEQ multiplex PCR, and TCRdb's table has in-frame clones only and misses some. The table lists under 200,000 clones, more than 60% of them singletons. Sequenced sample: peripheral blood. The receptors were sampled from a man between 65 and 79 years old with acute or convalescent COVID-19.

The rearrangement uses TRBV6-5 and TRBJ2-1; TRBD1 is a possible D gene (6 bases). This CDR3 contains 15 residues. Germline V gene sequence: CDR1 MNHEY, CDR2 SVGAGI. The V end was cut by 6 bases, the J end by 3 bases, with 15 bases between. In DNA form, the CDR3 reads TGTGCCAGCAGACCCACAGGGATGAGCTACAATGAGCAGTTCTTC. Amino acid sequence: CASRPTGMSYNEQFF.

CDR3 residues: CASSFLEMATNYEQYF. For the CDR3, the DNA is TGTGCCAGCAGCTTTTTGGAGATGGCCACCAACTACGAGCAGTACTTC. The chain combines TRBV7-9 with TRBJ2-7, with D uncertain. Germline-derived CDR1 and CDR2 are SEHNR and FQNEAQ (reference sequence). V gave up 3 bases and J gave up 3 bases, with 18 bases separating them. The CDR3 runs to 16 residues.

This sequence joins TRBV9 and TRBJ2-1; TRBD2 is a possible D gene (6 bases). The CDR3 is 16 amino acids. V lost 0 bases, J lost 0 bases, and 10 bases lay in between. Germline values: CDR1 SGDLS, CDR2 YYNGEE. CDR3 protein: CASSVATSYSYNEQFF. DNA of the CDR3: TGTGCCAGCAGCGTAGCTACTAGCTACTCCTACAATGAGCAGTTCTTC.

The chain recombines TRBV6-2 or TRBV6-3 with TRBJ2-1; 8 bases fit TRBD1. This CDR3 has 18 amino acids. From germline, CDR1 is MNHEY and CDR2 SVGEGT. After removal of 2 bases from V and 3 bases from J, the junction contained 12 bases not matched to a gene. The CDR3 reads CASSYGGTGQRLYNEQFF. The CDR3 region has the DNA TGTGCCAGCAGTTACGGCGGGACAGGACAAAGACTCTACAATGAGCAGTTCTTC.

CDR3 sequence: CASSPKLVPRTGALNTEAFF. Here the CDR3 DNA reads TGTGCCAGCTCACCAAAGCTAGTTCCTCGGACAGGGGCTCTGAACACTGAAGCTTTCTTT. The J gene is TRBJ1-1, the V gene TRBV18, with 9 bases aligning to TRBD1. This CDR3 region has 20 residues. V gave up 2 bases and J gave up 0 bases; unmatched junction bases: 16. From germline, CDR1 is KGHSH and CDR2 LQKENI.

The chain recombines TRBV10-3 with TRBJ1-1; possible D gene TRBD1, 5 bases. Germline lookup yields CDR1 ENHRY and CDR2 SYGVKD. Trimming stripped 5 bases from V and 10 bases from J, with 20 bases between. The CDR3 covers 14 residues. The CDR3 is CAISSQLGSGGAFF. In DNA form, the CDR3 reads TGTGCCATCAGTTCCCAGCTGGGCTCGGGGGGAGCTTTCTTT.

V is TRBV7-2 and J is TRBJ2-2; possible D gene TRBD1, 6 bases. V lost 5 bases, J lost 0 bases, and 16 bases lay in between. The CDR3 loop spans 17 amino acids. Germline CDR1 and CDR2: SGHTA and FQGNSA. The CDR3 spells CASSPNTWTANTGELFF. CDR3 DNA sequence: TGTGCCAGCAGCCCGAACACGTGGACAGCGAACACCGGGGAGCTGTTTTTT.

This sequence joins TRBV28 and TRBJ1-3; no clear D. Germline-derived CDR1 and CDR2 are MDHEN and SYDVKM. This CDR3 comprises 12 residues. The ends were cut back, 5 bases at V and 0 bases at J, with 2 bases in the middle. CDR3 nucleotides: TGTGCCAGCAGTCTCTCTGGAAACACCATATATTTT. This sequence encodes CASSLSGNTIYF.

This chain uses TRBV7-3 with TRBJ2-3; the D is unclear. Per germline, CDR1 SGHTA and CDR2 FQGTGA. Between the trimmed V and J ends, which lost 2 bases and 1 base, there was a span of 7 bases. The CDR3 extends over 14 amino acids. The DNA of the CDR3 is TGTGCCAGCAGCTTAGTGAGCGGCACAGATACGCAGTATTTT. This sequence encodes CASSLVSGTDTQYF.